This TCR beta chain came from a study of T cells in Graves' hyperthyroidism and ophthalmopathy (dated by TCRdb to the late 2010s). Regarding the research as a whole: Peripheral blood was collected at initial diagnosis, before any treatment. For training and testing, the approximately 92 patients in the discovery cohort were randomly divided in a 7:3 ratio. According to the paper, TCR Vbeta CDR3 sequencing was carried out on 135 peripheral blood samples, which came from 40 to 45 ophthalmopathy, under 85 hyperthyroidism and 17 progressor patients. To identify distinguishing TCR V-J signatures, a discovery cohort of around 100 patients was used, comprising 43 with Graves' ophthalmopathy and 57 with stable Graves' hyperthyroidism. The study also compared thyroid tissue and blood T-cell repertoires from 6 or 7 Graves' hyperthyroidism patients. Prospective prediction of ophthalmopathy was tested in an independent validation cohort consisting of 18 hyperthyroidism patients and about 17 patients who later progressed to ophthalmopathy. Once sampling was done, hyperthyroidism patients were given methimazole at a starting dose of 30 mg daily, whereas ophthalmopathy patients were given high-dose intravenous methylprednisolone.

What the authors observed across the whole study: A model built on a 13 V-J signature distinguished ophthalmopathy from stable hyperthyroidism, reaching roughly 88% sensitivity and around 81% specificity in cross-validation and 80%/75% in testing. In validation, the model predicted progression to ophthalmopathy with roughly 70% sensitivity and around 72% specificity, a median of approximately 6.5 months before onset. Sample size was not statistically predetermined, and blinding of investigators to group allocation was not performed. Blood samples also contained most of the expanded thyroid clonotypes (frequency above 0.001), which suggests that blood repertoires may reflect thyroid immune responses.

Amplification of TCR beta CDR3 regions was carried out from RNA transcripts. The TCR CDR3 was subjected to a first round of RT-PCR using the HTBI primer set and the Qiagen OneStep RT-PCR kit. Libraries were constructed in a second round of multiplex PCR, after which size selection and purification were carried out. The libraries were sequenced on an Illumina HiSeq2000 using paired-end 100 bp reads. The study's processing was this. SOAPnuke was used to process the raw data, throwing out any read that contained adapters or uncalled bases, had a mean Phred below 15, or lacked an exact constant-primer or identifier match. High-quality paired reads were merged with COPE v1.2.5, and unique nucleotide sequences were defined as clonotypes. MiTCR v1.1 was used to align the clonotypes against IMGT TRBV, TRBD and TRBJ reference segments. Analysis was restricted to V-J combinations with a frequency above 0.0001, which covered 99.2% of repertoires. A TCS score was defined as the ratio of F50 (clonal expansion) to E x V (chaos), with BLOSUM62-based TCRdist applied between CDR3 peptides within each V-J. Welch's t-statistics and random forest reduced just over 500 V-J features to 13, which were used in a naive Bayes classifier (R e1071). TCRdb took the public reads, trimmed them with fastp at Q25, ran MiXCR for clone calling and kept in-frame beta chains. All rows with the same CDR3 protein become a single entry with the most common DNA and genes. The V and J calls shown here were made by TCRdb, not taken from the authors' results. For this sample there are hundreds of thousands of distinct CDR3 sequences; over 12% appear just once. Around 28% of the sample rests with the top ten.

This clonotype showed up just a few times. Its antigen is currently not known. Nothing much larger sits one base from this clone, and base qualities are not available. In the ophthalmopathy patients, disease was moderately to severely active, with a Clinical Activity Score of 3 or more, a NOSPECS grade of 4 or more, and a duration of less than 3 months. Any patient with an uncontrolled infection, another autoimmune disease, pregnancy or lactation was excluded. Diagnoses were based on clinical symptoms, serum thyroxine and TRAb, thyroid ultrasound and orbital computed tomography. Ficoll-Paque density gradient centrifugation was used to isolate PBMCs from about 10 ml of fresh peripheral blood. Trizol reagent was used to extract total RNA, and RNA quality was then checked on an Agilent 2100 Bioanalyzer. The sequence was obtained from a man aged 50-60 years with Graves' ophthalmopathy. The sample was blood.

The CDR3 protein is CSAEIGSYYNEQFF. The base sequence is TGCAGTGCCGAAATAGGTAGTTACTACAATGAGCAGTTCTTC. The V and J segments used are TRBV20-1 and TRBJ2-1; a confident D gene designation cannot be given. V is reduced by 6 bases and J by 3 bases, leaving a spacing of 15 bases between them. CDR1 DFQATT and CDR2 SNEGSKA were looked up in the germline V gene (reference sequence). The CDR3, from cysteine to phenylalanine, totals 14 residues. The CDR3 DNA has 42 bases and is translated from base 1.